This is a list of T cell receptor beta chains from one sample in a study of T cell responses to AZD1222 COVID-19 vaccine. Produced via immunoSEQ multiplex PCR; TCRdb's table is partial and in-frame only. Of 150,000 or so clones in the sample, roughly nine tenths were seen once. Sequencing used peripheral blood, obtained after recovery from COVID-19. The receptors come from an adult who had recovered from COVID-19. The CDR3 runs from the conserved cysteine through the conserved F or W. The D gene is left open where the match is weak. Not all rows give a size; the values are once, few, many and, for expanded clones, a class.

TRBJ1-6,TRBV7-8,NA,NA,CASSLVRQSNSPLHF,TGTGCCAGCAGCTTAGTGCGGCAGTCTAATTCACCCCTCCACTTT
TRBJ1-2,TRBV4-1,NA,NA,CASSQAHTNYGYTF,TGCGCCAGCAGCCAAGCACATACTAACTATGGCTACACCTTC
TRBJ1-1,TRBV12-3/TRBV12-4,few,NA,CASKDSQNTEAFF,TGTGCCAGTAAAGACAGCCAGAACACTGAAGCTTTCTTT
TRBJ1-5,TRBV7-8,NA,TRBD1,CASSRQGHQPQHF,TGTGCCAGCAGTCGACAGGGACATCAGCCCCAGCATTTT
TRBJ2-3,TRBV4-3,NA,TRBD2,CASSQEAQRGGPGIDTQYF,TGCGCCAGCAGCCAAGAGGCCCAGCGGGGGGGCCCTGGTATAGATACGCAGTATTTT
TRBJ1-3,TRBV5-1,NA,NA,CASSLGVSGNTIYF,TGCGCCAGCAGCTTGGGGGTTTCTGGAAACACCATATATTTT
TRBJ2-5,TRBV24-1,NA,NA,CATSDLTGGQQETQYF,TGTGCCACCAGTGATTTGACGGGGGGACAACAAGAGACCCAGTACTTC
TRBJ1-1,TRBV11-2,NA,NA,CASSMTGVNTEAFF,TGTGCCAGCAGCATGACAGGAGTGAACACTGAAGCTTTCTTT
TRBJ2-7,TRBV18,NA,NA,CASSPQQAEQYF,TGTGCCAGCTCACCCCAACAAGCCGAGCAGTACTTC
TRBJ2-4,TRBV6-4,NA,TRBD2,CASSDAMVAGAKNIQYF,TGTGCCAGCAGTGATGCTATGGTAGCGGGAGCCAAAAACATTCAGTACTTC
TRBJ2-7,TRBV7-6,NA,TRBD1,CASSLAPGQVSPYEQYF,TGTGCCAGCAGCTTAGCCCCAGGACAGGTGTCCCCCTACGAGCAGTACTTC
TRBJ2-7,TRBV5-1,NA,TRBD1,CASSRTGAEQYF,TGCGCCAGCAGTCGAACAGGGGCGGAGCAGTACTTC
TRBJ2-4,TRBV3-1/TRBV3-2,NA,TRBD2,CASSPRGLAGRQTGTNIQYF,TGTGCCAGCAGCCCACGGGGACTAGCGGGACGACAAACAGGGACGAACATTCAGTACTTC
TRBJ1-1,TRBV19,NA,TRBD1,CASTLDRGLTEAFF,TGTGCCAGTACCCTCGACAGGGGTCTCACTGAAGCTTTCTTT
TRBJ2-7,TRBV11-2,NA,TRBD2,CASNGASGVDEQYF,TGTGCCAGCAATGGGGCTAGCGGGGTGGACGAGCAGTACTTC
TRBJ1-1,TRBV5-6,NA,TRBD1,CASSSYRGPDTEAFF,TGTGCCAGCAGCTCTTACAGGGGGCCGGACACTGAAGCTTTCTTT
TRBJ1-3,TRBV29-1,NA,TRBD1,CSVESQGAGNTIYF,TGCAGCGTTGAATCACAGGGGGCTGGAAACACCATATATTTT
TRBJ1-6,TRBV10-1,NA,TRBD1,CAQGGSPLHF,TGCGCCCAGGGGGGCTCACCCCTCCACTTT
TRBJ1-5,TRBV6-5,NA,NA,CASMHAQPQHF,TGTGCCAGCATGCATGCTCAGCCCCAGCATTTT
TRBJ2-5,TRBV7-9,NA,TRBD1,CASSPRQGVPYQETQYF,TGTGCCAGCAGCCCAAGACAGGGGGTGCCATACCAAGAGACCCAGTACTTC
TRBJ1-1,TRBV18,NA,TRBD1,CASSPLTGAMNTEAFF,TGTGCCAGCTCACCATTGACAGGGGCTATGAACACTGAAGCTTTCTTT
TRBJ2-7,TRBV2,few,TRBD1,CASSGDRIYEQYF,TGTGCCAGCAGTGGGGACAGAATCTACGAGCAGTACTTC
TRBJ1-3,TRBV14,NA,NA,CASSQDSTASGNTIYF,TGTGCCAGCAGCCAAGATAGTACGGCCTCTGGAAACACCATATATTTT
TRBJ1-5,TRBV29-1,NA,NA,CSANSGAGQPQHF,TGCAGCGCCAACTCTGGGGCGGGTCAGCCCCAGCATTTT
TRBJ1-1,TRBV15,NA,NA,CATSRDSRGYGEAFF,TGTGCCACCAGCAGAGATAGTCGAGGATATGGTGAAGCTTTCTTT
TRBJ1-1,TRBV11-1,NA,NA,CASSFSDGNTEAFF,TGTGCCAGCAGCTTCTCGGACGGGAACACTGAAGCTTTCTTT
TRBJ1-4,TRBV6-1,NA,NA,CASSEAVEKLFF,TGTGCCAGCAGTGAAGCGGTGGAAAAACTGTTTTTT